The rows below give T cell receptor beta chains drawn from one sample of a study of graft-versus-host responses after intestinal transplantation. Using immunoSEQ multiplex PCR, the repertoire was profiled, and TCRdb retains in-frame clones only, with some absent. This sample has approximately 85,000 clones, with 85% to 95% found just once. For these receptors, no antigen is known. This sample comprised unstimulated CD8+ T cells sorted from spleen or lymph node cells, obtained before transplant. Receptors were obtained from a human donor who was the organ donor for an intestinal transplant. Each CDR3 is given with its conserved first and last residue. The order of the fields is J gene, V gene, D gene, CDR3 protein. A D gene is named only where the DNA matches it firmly.

TRBJ1-6	TRBV4-2	.	CASRPPGNGNSPLHF
TRBJ1-2	TRBV19	.	CASSMSTIEGYTF
TRBJ1-2	TRBV30	.	CAWSVQRGCRCGYTF
TRBJ1-5	TRBV13	TRBD1	CASSRDRGGQPQHF
TRBJ2-1	TRBV28	TRBD2	CASSTTLAGTYNEQFF
TRBJ1-2	TRBV5-4	.	CASSTRPPWADGYTF
TRBJ1-5	TRBV27	.	CASSLSGQTYQPQHF
TRBJ2-5	TRBV27	.	CASSLGGGVGPETQYF
TRBJ1-5	TRBV6-6	.	CASSYRRGYQPQHF
TRBJ1-1	TRBV4-3	.	CASSLVGGTEAFF